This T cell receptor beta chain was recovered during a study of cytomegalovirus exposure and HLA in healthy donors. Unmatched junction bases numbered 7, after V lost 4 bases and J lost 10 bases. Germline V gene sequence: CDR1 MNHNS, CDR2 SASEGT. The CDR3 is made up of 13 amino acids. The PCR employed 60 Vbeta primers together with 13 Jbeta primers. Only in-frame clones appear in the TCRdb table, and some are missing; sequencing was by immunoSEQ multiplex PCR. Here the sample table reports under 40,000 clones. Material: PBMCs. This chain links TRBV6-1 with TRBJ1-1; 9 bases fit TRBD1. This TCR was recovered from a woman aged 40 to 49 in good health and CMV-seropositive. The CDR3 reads CASSVPGQGTAFF. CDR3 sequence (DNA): TGTGCCAGCAGTGTACCGGGACAGGGCACAGCTTTCTTT.